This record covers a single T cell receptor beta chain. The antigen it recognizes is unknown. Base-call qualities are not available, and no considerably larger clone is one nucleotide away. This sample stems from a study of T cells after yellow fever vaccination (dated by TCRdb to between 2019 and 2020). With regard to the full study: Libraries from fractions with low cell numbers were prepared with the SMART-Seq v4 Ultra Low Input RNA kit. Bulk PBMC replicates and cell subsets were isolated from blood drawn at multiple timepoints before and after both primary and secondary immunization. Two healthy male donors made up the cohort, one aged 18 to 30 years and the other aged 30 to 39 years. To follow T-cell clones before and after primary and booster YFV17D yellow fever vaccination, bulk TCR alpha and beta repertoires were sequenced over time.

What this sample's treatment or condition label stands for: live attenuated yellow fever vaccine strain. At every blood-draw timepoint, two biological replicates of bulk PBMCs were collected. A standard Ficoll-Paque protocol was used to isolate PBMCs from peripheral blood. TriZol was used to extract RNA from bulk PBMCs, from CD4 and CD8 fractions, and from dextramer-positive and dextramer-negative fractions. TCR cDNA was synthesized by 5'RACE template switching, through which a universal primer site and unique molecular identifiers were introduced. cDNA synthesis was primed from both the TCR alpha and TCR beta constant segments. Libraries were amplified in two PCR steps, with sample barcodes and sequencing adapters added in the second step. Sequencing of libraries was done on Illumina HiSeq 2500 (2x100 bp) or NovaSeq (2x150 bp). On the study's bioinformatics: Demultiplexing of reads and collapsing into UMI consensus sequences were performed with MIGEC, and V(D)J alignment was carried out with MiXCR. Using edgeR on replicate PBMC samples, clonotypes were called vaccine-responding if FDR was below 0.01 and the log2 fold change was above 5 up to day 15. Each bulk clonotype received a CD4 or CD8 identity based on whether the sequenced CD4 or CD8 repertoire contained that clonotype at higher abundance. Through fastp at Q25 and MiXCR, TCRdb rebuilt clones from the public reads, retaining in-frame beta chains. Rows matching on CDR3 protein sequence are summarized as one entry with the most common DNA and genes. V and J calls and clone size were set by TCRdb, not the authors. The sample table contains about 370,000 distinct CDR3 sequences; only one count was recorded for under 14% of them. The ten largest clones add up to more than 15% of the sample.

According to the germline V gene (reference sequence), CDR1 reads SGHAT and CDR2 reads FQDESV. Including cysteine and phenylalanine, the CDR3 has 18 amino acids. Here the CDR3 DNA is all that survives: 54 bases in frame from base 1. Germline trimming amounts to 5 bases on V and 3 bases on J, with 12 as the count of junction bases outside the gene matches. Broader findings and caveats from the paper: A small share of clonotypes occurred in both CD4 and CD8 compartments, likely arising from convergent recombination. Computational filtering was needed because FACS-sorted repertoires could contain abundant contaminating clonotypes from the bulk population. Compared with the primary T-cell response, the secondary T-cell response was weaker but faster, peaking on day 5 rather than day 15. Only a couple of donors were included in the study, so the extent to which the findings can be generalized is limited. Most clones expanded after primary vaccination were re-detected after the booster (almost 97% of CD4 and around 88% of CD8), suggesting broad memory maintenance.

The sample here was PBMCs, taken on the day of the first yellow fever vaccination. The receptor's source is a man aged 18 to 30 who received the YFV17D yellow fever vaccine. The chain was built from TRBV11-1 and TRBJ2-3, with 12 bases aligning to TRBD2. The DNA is TGTGCCAGCAGCGCCGCGCTAGCGGGGGGGCCGGGTACAGATACGCAGTATTTT. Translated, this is CASSAALAGGPGTDTQYF.